The 27 T cell receptor beta chains in this list originate from one sample, sequenced in a study of vaccination and CD4 T cells after COVID-19. With the Oncomine TCR Beta short-read assay, DNA from cultured CD4+ T cells was sequenced. Each CDR3 protein is one row after TCRdb ran MiXCR on the PCR reads. The sample records some 10,000 distinct CDR3 sequences, less than 65% being singletons. Their antigens are not known. Treatment reported: 10-day PBMC culture with coronavirus spike peptide pools or control peptides (ViraFEST assay). The sample in question was CD4+ T cells from blood, cultured in vitro, obtained before SARS-CoV-2 vaccination. The source is a human donor who had recovered from COVID-19.

V is TRBV6-1 and J is TRBJ2-2; 8 bases align to TRBD1. Germline V lookup: CDR1 MNHNS, CDR2 SASEGT. The CDR3 has 13 residues. With 10 bases clipped from V and 3 bases from J, the junction kept 4 bases outside the gene matches. CDR3 protein: CATRQGYTGELFF. CDR3 coding DNA: TGTGCCACCCGACAGGGGTACACCGGGGAGCTGTTTTTT.

V gene TRBV7-2 combines with J gene TRBJ1-6, with D uncertain. V was trimmed by 5 bases and J by 10 bases, leaving 12 bases between them. Germline assignment: CDR1 SGHTA and CDR2 FQGNSA. This CDR3 has 13 residues. The DNA of the CDR3 is TGTGCCAGCAGCGTTTACAGAGACTCACCCCTCCACTTT. Encoded protein: CASSVYRDSPLHF.

The V and J genes are TRBV7-3 and TRBJ1-5; D gene uncertain. CDR1 and CDR2 (germline): SGHTA, FQGTGA. The CDR3 totals 15 residues. Trimming stripped 5 bases from V and 4 bases from J, with 15 bases between. The CDR3 DNA follows: TGTGCCAGCAGCCATCCTTCACAGAGAAATCAGCCCCAGCATTTT. Translated: CASSHPSQRNQPQHF.

This chain uses TRBV20-1 with TRBJ2-3; TRBD2 might be the D (6 bases). The ends were cut back, 5 bases at V and 3 bases at J, with 15 bases in the middle. This CDR3 has 14 amino acids. Looked up from germline, CDR1 is DFQATT and CDR2 is SNEGSKA (reference sequence). The CDR3 protein is CSAGVTGVTDTQYF. CDR3 DNA: TGCAGTGCTGGCGTCACGGGAGTTACAGATACGCAGTATTTT.

This clonotype rates as medium-sized. The chain is built from TRBV27 and TRBJ1-6; 8 bases are shared with TRBD1. Trimming took 8 bases from V and 9 from J; bases not matched to a gene: 3. The CDR3 loop spans 12 amino acids. Germline CDR1 and CDR2: MNHEY and SMNVEV (reference sequence). The CDR3 region has the DNA TGTGCCAGCGGACAGGGTTTTTCACCCCTCCACTTT. This sequence encodes CASGQGFSPLHF.

This clonotype showed up just once. The rearrangement joins TRBV7-3 to TRBJ2-2; D is unresolved. From germline, CDR1 is SGHTA and CDR2 FQGTGA. This CDR3 is 14 amino acids long. Deletions cut 1 base from V and 8 bases from J, with 11 bases between. CDR3 nucleotide sequence: TGTGCCAGCAGCTTAATCCCTGACCAAGGGGAGCTGTTTTTT. Its protein is CASSLIPDQGELFF.

The chain carries TRBV28 and TRBJ2-2; D unresolved. CDR1 is MDHEN and CDR2 is SYDVKM in the germline V gene. CDR3 size: 12 residues. The V end was cut by 0 bases, the J end by 7 bases, with 3 bases between. CDR3: CASSLWNGELFF. The DNA for the CDR3 is TGTGCCAGCAGTTTATGGAACGGGGAGCTGTTTTTT. The whole variable domain, remainder taken from reference TRBV28 and TRBJ2-2, is DVKVTQSSRYLVKRTGEKVFLECVQDMDHENMFWYRQDPGLGLRLIYFSYDVKMKEKGDIPEGYSVSREKKERFSLILESASTNQTSMYLCASSLWNGELFFGEGSRLTVL.

This clonotype was seen a handful of times. The rearrangement uses TRBV20-1 and TRBJ2-5; 12 bases align to TRBD2. The germline V gene has CDR1 DFQATT and CDR2 SNEGSKA (reference sequence). This CDR3 comprises 14 residues. The trim removed 4 bases at V and 4 bases at J, leaving 4 bases unmatched. The CDR3 spells CSAKPGLAGETQYF. The CDR3 coding sequence is TGCAGTGCTAAGCCGGGACTAGCGGGAGAGACCCAGTACTTC.

V is TRBV11-2 and J is TRBJ1-5; no reliable D call. V was trimmed by 5 bases and J by 3 bases, leaving 14 bases between them. CDR3 length equals 15 residues. Germline lookup yields CDR1 SGHAT and CDR2 FQNNGV. The chain's CDR3 is CASSLQGQVNQPQHF. In nucleotides, the CDR3 is TGTGCCAGCAGCCTCCAAGGGCAGGTCAATCAGCCCCAGCATTTT.

The chain links TRBV20-1 to TRBJ2-7; no reliable D call. V was trimmed by 0 bases and J by 2 bases, leaving 8 bases between them. Per the germline V gene, CDR1 is DFQATT and CDR2 is SNEGSKA (reference sequence). The CDR3 totals 13 residues. Written as DNA, the CDR3 is TGCAGTGCTAGAGAGGTACTAACCTACGAGCAGTACTTC. The encoded protein is CSAREVLTYEQYF.

The chain employs TRBV5-1 and TRBJ2-7; D call uncertain. V was pared by 4 bases and J by 0 bases, with 11 bases between. The CDR3 has 14 amino acids. CDR1 is SGHRS and CDR2 is YFSETQ in the germline V gene. The DNA of the CDR3 is TGCGCCAGCAGCCTCGATAGAGGCTCCTACGAGCAGTACTTC. Encoded protein: CASSLDRGSYEQYF.

As DNA, the CDR3 is TGTGCCAGCAGCTTGGGAGCCGGGGAGCTGTTTTTT. This codes for CASSLGAGELFF. The chain has TRBV7-6 and TRBJ2-2; possibly TRBD2 for D (5 bases). The CDR3 sequence is 12 residues long. The V gene lost 3 bases and the J gene lost 6 bases, with 5 bases spanning the gap. The V gene's germline CDR1 is SGHVS and CDR2 FNYEAQ. Combining the CDR3 with reference TRBV7-6 and TRBJ2-2 gives the whole variable domain GAGVSQSPRYKVTKRGQDVALRCDPISGHVSLYWYRQALGQGPEFLTYFNYEAQQDKSGLPNDRFSAERPEGSISTLTIQRTEQRDSAMYRCASSLGAGELFFGEGSRLTVL.

The CDR3 DNA sequence: TGTGCCAGCAGTGACCATGGGACTAGCCGCTACGAGCAGTACTTC. Protein product: CASSDHGTSRYEQYF. The chain joins TRBV2 to TRBJ2-7, with 9 bases matching TRBD2. V dropped 3 bases and J dropped 3; count of bases not matched to a gene: 6. The CDR3 covers 15 residues. Germline lookup yields CDR1 SNHLY and CDR2 FYNNEI. Full variable domain (missing parts from reference TRBV2 and TRBJ2-7): EPEVTQTPSHQVTQMGQEVILRCVPISNHLYFYWYRQILGQKVEFLVSFYNNEISEKSEIFDDQFSVERPDGSNFTLKIRSTKLEDSAMYFCASSDHGTSRYEQYFGPGTRLTVT.

This clonotype was seen just once. This chain links TRBV20-1 with TRBJ2-7; D is perhaps TRBD2 (5 bases). V lost 7 bases to trimming and J lost 3 bases, with 19 bases between them. The CDR3 is 14 residues long. CDR1 and CDR2 (germline): DFQATT, SNEGSKA (reference sequence). CDR3 sequence: CSGASAGGYYEQYF. The CDR3 nucleotides are TGCAGTGGCGCCTCGGCAGGCGGGTACTACGAGCAGTACTTC.

The chain links TRBV5-1 to TRBJ1-1; D possibly corresponds to TRBD1 (6 bases). The CDR3 length is 16 residues. Germline V gene data show CDR1 as SGHRS and CDR2 as YFSETQ. Trimming took 0 bases from V and 1 from J, leaving 13 bases between them. CDR3 nucleotide sequence: TGCGCCAGCAGCTTGGCCACAGGGCAAGCGAACACTGAAGCTTTCTTT. Its protein product is CASSLATGQANTEAFF.

The chain recombines TRBV6-1 with TRBJ2-7, with D hard to call. The CDR3 consists of 13 residues. Germline loops: CDR1 MNHNS, CDR2 SASEGT. The ends were cut back, 2 bases at V and 6 bases at J, with 11 bases in the middle. DNA of the CDR3: TGTGCCAGCAGTGAACGGGCGTACGGCGAGCAGTACTTC. Translating it yields CASSERAYGEQYF.

This chain connects TRBV5-4 to TRBJ1-2; 9 nucleotides agree with TRBD1. There are 12 residues in the CDR3. Germline values: CDR1 SGHNT, CDR2 YYREEE (reference sequence). Unmatched junction bases numbered 5, after V lost 0 bases and J lost 14 bases. The CDR3 loop reads CASSLGQGVGTF. CDR3 DNA sequence: TGTGCCAGCAGCTTGGGACAGGGGGTTGGGACCTTC.

The rearrangement links TRBV28 to TRBJ2-3; 9 bases map to TRBD2. The CDR3 runs to 17 residues. V lost 6 bases, J lost 5 bases, and 15 bases stayed unmatched. The germline gives CDR1 MDHEN, CDR2 SYDVKM. CDR3 amino acids: CASSLGVIAGVGDTQYF. The CDR3 region has the DNA TGTGCCAGCAGCCTCGGGGTAATAGCGGGAGTCGGAGATACGCAGTATTTT.

CDR3 residues: CSAPRGWTNEKLFF. The CDR3 DNA reads as TGCAGTGCTCCAAGGGGGTGGACTAATGAAAAACTGTTTTTT. The chain combines TRBV20-1 with TRBJ1-4; D possibly corresponds to TRBD1 (6 bases). Germline V gene sequence: CDR1 DFQATT, CDR2 SNEGSKA (reference sequence). The V end was cut by 5 bases, the J end by 2 bases, with 12 bases between. The CDR3 has 14 residues.

The chain joins TRBV30 to TRBJ2-3; D ambiguous. Deletions cut 3 bases from V and 3 bases from J, with 13 bases between. Germline CDR1 GTSNPN, CDR2 SVGIG (reference sequence). The CDR3 length is 14 residues. This CDR3 is CAWSSGIGTDTQYF. The DNA of the CDR3 is TGTGCCTGGAGCTCAGGCATTGGGACAGATACGCAGTATTTT.

The rearrangement links TRBV6-1 to TRBJ2-5; 12 positions agree with TRBD2. The CDR3 is 15 amino acids. Germline V lookup: CDR1 MNHNS, CDR2 SASEGT. With V trimmed by 6 bases and J by 5 bases, 7 bases remained unmatched. CDR3 sequence: CASSDLAGGGETQYF. In nucleotides, the CDR3 is TGTGCCAGCAGCGACCTAGCGGGAGGGGGGGAGACCCAGTACTTC.

This clonotype appeared a single time. V usage is TRBV6-1 and J usage is TRBJ2-7, with no clear D. Trimming pared 10 bases from V and 5 bases from J, leaving 21 bases between. CDR1 MNHNS and CDR2 SASEGT come from the germline V gene. The CDR3 totals 14 residues. The CDR3 here is CATSPTAPVDEQYF. The CDR3 bases are TGTGCCACCTCCCCGACGGCCCCGGTGGACGAGCAGTACTTC.

This clonotype was detected only a few times. CDR3 sequence (DNA): TGTGCCAGCCGCCTAGCGGGAGGTGGGGAGCTGTTTTTT. It specifies CASRLAGGGELFF. The chain has TRBV7-3 and TRBJ2-2; 11 bases map to TRBD2. CDR3 length: 13 amino acids. CDR1 is SGHTA and CDR2 is FQGTGA in the germline V gene. V lost 8 bases, J lost 8 bases, and 4 bases stayed unmatched.

The DNA of the CDR3 is TGTGCCAGCAGCTTGAACAATCGGAAGCTGTTTTTT. Its protein product is CASSLNNRKLFF. The chain recombines TRBV7-8 with TRBJ2-2; D not certain. V lost 3 bases to trimming and J lost 12 bases, with 11 bases between them. The germline CDR1 and CDR2 sequences are SGHVS and FQNEAQ. The CDR3 consists of 12 residues.

The V call is TRBV2, the J call TRBJ1-2; TRBD1 might be the D (6 bases). The CDR3 has 17 residues. Germline V gene sequence: CDR1 SNHLY, CDR2 FYNNEI. The ends were cut back, 6 bases at V and 4 bases at J, with 24 bases in the middle. CDR3 DNA sequence: TGTGCCAGCAGAAGTCCTGGGGTCAGGGGCGAAAGCTATGGCTACACCTTC. Translated, it gives CASRSPGVRGESYGYTF.

The chain is built from TRBV28 and TRBJ2-7, with 9 positions matching TRBD1. The V segment lost 5 bases and the J segment 4 bases; nucleotides outside the gene matches: 6. This CDR3 region has 14 residues. Germline-derived CDR1 and CDR2 are MDHEN and SYDVKM. The CDR3 DNA follows: TGTGCCAGCAGTCCTCCGGACAGGGGTTACGAGCAGTACTTC. Protein product: CASSPPDRGYEQYF. Combining the CDR3 with reference TRBV28 and TRBJ2-7 gives the whole variable domain DVKVTQSSRYLVKRTGEKVFLECVQDMDHENMFWYRQDPGLGLRLIYFSYDVKMKEKGDIPEGYSVSREKKERFSLILESASTNQTSMYLCASSPPDRGYEQYFGPGTRLTVT.

This clonotype was found once. J is TRBJ2-7 and V is TRBV6-1, with 8 nucleotides matching TRBD1. Germline lookup yields CDR1 MNHNS and CDR2 SASEGT. The trim removed 10 bases at V and 0 bases at J, leaving 5 bases unmatched. The CDR3 has 13 amino acids. In DNA form, the CDR3 reads TGTGCCACCACGGACAGGGACTCCTACGAGCAGTACTTC. As protein: CATTDRDSYEQYF.